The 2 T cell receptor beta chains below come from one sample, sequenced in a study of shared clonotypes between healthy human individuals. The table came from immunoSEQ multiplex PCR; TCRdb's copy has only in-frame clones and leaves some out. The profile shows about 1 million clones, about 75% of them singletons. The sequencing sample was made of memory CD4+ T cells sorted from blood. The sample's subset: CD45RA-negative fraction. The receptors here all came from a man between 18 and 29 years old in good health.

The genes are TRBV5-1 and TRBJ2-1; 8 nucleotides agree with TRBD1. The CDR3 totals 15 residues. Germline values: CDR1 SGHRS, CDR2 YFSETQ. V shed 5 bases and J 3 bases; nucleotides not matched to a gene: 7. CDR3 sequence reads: CASSPDRAFYNEQFF. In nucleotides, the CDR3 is TGCGCCAGCAGTCCGGACAGGGCGTTCTACAATGAGCAGTTCTTC.

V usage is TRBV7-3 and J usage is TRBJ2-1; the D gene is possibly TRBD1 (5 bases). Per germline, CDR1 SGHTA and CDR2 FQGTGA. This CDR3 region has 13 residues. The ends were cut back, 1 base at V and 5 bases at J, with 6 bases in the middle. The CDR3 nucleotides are TGTGCCAGCAGCTTAATCAGGGACAATGAGCAGTTCTTC. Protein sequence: CASSLIRDNEQFF.